This T cell receptor beta chain was sequenced during a study of blood T cell repertoires in COVID-19. Looking at the study overall: COVID-19 samples from acute and convalescent phases originated in the United States, Italy and Spain. The analysed material was cDNA or gDNA that came from T cells, B-cell-depleted T cells, or PBMCs.

There are 15 residues in the CDR3. Looked up from germline, CDR1 is MNHNS and CDR2 is SASEGT. V gave up 1 base and J gave up 2 bases, with 11 bases separating them. Participants were aged roughly 18 to 90 years, lived in around 25 US areas, and enrolled virtually. Which cohort a participant joined came from the clinical history participants gave. TCRdb's table, derived via immunoSEQ multiplex PCR, lists solely in-frame clones and lacks some. In the table there are fewer than 300,000 clones, roughly 88% of which are singletons. The receptor comes from a woman aged 40 to 55 with acute COVID-19. The J gene is TRBJ1-2, the V gene TRBV6-1; no definite D call. Sequencing was performed on PBMCs or T cells enriched from blood (not recorded which). CDR3 coding DNA: TGTGCCAGCAGTGAAGACGGGAGAGGGAACTATGGCTACACCTTC. Protein: CASSEDGRGNYGYTF.